The 6 T cell receptor beta chains listed next were all sequenced from one sample in a study of Ad26.COV2.S vaccination and SARS-CoV-2 variants (dated by TCRdb to about 2021). The library was produced with the immunoSEQ multiplex PCR assay. Imported from immuneACCESS, the table was reduced by TCRdb to in-frame sequences with V and J called. These copies leave out some clones; in studies compared against another copy, an unresolved V gene accounts for under half, and the cause of the remainder is not known. This sample has hundreds of thousands of clones in its table, and about 90% of those were observed once. Clones ranked in the top ten supply approximately 1.5% of the sample. Taken with the paper, the label for treatment or condition translates to: around 19 received Ad26.COV2.S at low or high dose, single or two shots; 5 received placebo; per-sample allocation not given. Repertoires of vaccine and placebo recipients were sequenced from samples taken on day 63 after the first injection.

The sample in question was peripheral blood, obtained in a trial of Ad26.COV2.S vaccine versus placebo. The receptors were sampled from a person aged 18 to 59 who received the Ad26.COV2.S COVID-19 vaccine or a placebo.

The chain links TRBV3-1 (or the pseudogene TRBV3-2) to TRBJ2-6; D remains ambiguous. This CDR3 comprises 13 residues. The V gene's germline CDR1 is LGHDT and CDR2 YNNKEL (reference sequence). Trimming removed 2 bases at V and 4 bases at J, with 3 bases between. This CDR3 reads CASSQTGANVLTF. The CDR3 DNA sequence: TGTGCCAGCAGCCAAACAGGGGCCAACGTCCTGACTTTC.

In this sample, this clone turned up many times. The chain combines TRBV12-3 or TRBV12-4 with TRBJ2-1, with D perhaps matching TRBD2 (5 bases). The CDR3 covers 11 residues. Deletions cut 4 bases from V and 11 bases from J, with 9 bases between. The CDR3 spells CASSSGDQQFF. CDR3 bases: TGTGCCAGCAGTTCCGGGGATCAGCAGTTCTTC.

The DNA of the CDR3 is TGTGCCAGCAGTTTAAATAGCAATCAGCCCCAGCATTTT. Translated: CASSLNSNQPQHF. The J gene is TRBJ1-5, the V gene TRBV6-5; D call uncertain. This CDR3 region has 13 residues. Germline lookup yields CDR1 MNHEY and CDR2 SVGAGI. Deletions cut 4 bases from V and 0 bases from J, with 4 bases between.

The genes are TRBV7-2 and TRBJ1-5; 10 bases are shared with TRBD1. V trimming: 5 bases; J trimming: 16 bases; junction bases outside the gene matches: 17. The CDR3 is 15 amino acids. Germline-derived CDR1 and CDR2 are SGHTA and FQGNSA. The CDR3 reads CASSRDRGGYNTVHF. The CDR3 DNA sequence: TGTGCCAGCAGCAGGGACAGGGGAGGATATAATACTGTACATTTT.

This rearrangement joins TRBV5-1 to TRBJ1-4; TRBD1 aligns across 8 bases. The junction had 7 bases not matched to a gene; V was cut back by 4 bases and J by 11 bases. The CDR3 is 13 residues long. Germline CDR1 reads SGHRS; CDR2 reads YFSETQ. CDR3 bases: TGCGCCAGCAGCACGACAGGGGCTGACAAACTGTTTTTT. This translates into CASSTTGADKLFF. Full variable domain (outside the CDR3, taken from reference TRBV5-1 and TRBJ1-4): KAGVTQTPRYLIKTRGQQVTLSCSPISGHRSVSWYQQTPGQGLQFLFEYFSETQRNKGNFPGRFSGRQFSNSRSEMNVSTLELGDSALYLCASSTTGADKLFFGSGTQLSVL.

V is TRBV4-2 and J is TRBJ1-1; D is ambiguous. Germline lookup yields CDR1 LGHNA and CDR2 YNFKEQ. Trimming cost V 1 base and J 6 bases, with 15 bases left between them. This CDR3 comprises 15 residues. The CDR3 nucleotides are TGTGCCAGCAGCCAAGTGGCGGAGTCCTGGGCTGAAGCTTTCTTT. Its protein product is CASSQVAESWAEAFF.